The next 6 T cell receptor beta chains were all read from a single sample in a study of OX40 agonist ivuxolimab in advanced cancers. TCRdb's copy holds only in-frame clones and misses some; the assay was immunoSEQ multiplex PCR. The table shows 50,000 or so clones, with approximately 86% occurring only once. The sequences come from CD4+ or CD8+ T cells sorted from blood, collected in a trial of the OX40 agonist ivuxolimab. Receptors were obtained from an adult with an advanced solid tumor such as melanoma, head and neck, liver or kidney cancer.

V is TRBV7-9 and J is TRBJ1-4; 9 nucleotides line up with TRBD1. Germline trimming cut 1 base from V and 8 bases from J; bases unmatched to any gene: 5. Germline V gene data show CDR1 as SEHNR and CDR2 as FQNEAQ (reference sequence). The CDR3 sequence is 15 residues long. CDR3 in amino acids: CASSLGTGVLEKLFF. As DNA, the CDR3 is TGTGCCAGCAGCTTAGGGACAGGGGTCTTAGAAAAACTGTTTTTT.

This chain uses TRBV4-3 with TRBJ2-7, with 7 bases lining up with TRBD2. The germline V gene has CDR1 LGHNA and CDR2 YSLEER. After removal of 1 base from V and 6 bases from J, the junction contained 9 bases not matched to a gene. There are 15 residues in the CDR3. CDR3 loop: CASSQAWRGMGEQYF. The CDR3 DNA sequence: TGCGCCAGCAGCCAAGCATGGCGGGGGATGGGCGAGCAGTACTTC.

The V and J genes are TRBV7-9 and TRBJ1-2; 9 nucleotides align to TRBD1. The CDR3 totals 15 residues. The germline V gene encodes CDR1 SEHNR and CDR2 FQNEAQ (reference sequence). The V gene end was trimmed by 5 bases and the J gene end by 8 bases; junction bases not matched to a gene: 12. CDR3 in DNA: TGTGCCAGCAGCCTGCGGACAGGGGTTCGGCCCGGCTACACCTTC. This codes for CASSLRTGVRPGYTF.

The CDR3 loop reads CASSLGTGVNTEAFF. CDR3 coding DNA: TGTGCCAGCAGTTTAGGGACAGGGGTGAACACTGAAGCTTTCTTT. The J gene is TRBJ1-1, the V gene TRBV27; TRBD1 matches at 10 bases. This CDR3 contains 15 residues. CDR1 MNHEY and CDR2 SMNVEV come from the germline V gene (reference sequence). After removal of 2 bases from V and 0 bases from J, the junction contained 0 bases not matched to a gene.

The chain's CDR3 is CTSSQAPSKIYGYTF. The CDR3 DNA reads TGCACCAGCAGCCAAGCCCCCTCTAAAATCTATGGCTACACCTTC. The rearrangement joins TRBV1 to TRBJ1-2. TRBV1 is given as a pseudogene. The CDR3 consists of 15 residues.

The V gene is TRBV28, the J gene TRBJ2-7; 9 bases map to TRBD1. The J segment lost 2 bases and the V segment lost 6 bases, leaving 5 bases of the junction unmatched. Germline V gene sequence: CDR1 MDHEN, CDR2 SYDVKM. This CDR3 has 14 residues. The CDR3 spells CASSHGQGTYEQYF. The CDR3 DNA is TGTGCCAGCAGCCATGGACAGGGGACCTACGAGCAGTACTTC.